A single sample is the source of the 23 T cell receptor beta chains below, sequenced in a study of blood T cell repertoires in COVID-19. The protocol was immunoSEQ multiplex PCR, while the TCRdb copy is restricted to in-frame clones and leaves out a portion. This sample has 210,000 or so clones; 85% to 90% occur once, and the top ten carry less than 4.5%. Sequenced sample: peripheral blood. These receptors came from a man aged 50-60 years with acute or convalescent COVID-19.

This clone came up a few times. The chain carries TRBV12-5 and TRBJ1-1; 7 nucleotides match TRBD1. CDR1 is LGHNT and CDR2 is FRNRAP in the germline V gene. The CDR3 contains 16 residues. The V gene end was trimmed by 6 bases and the J gene end by 0 bases; junction bases not matched to a gene: 10. Written as DNA, the CDR3 is TGTGCTAGTGGGGACCCGGGACAGAGTATGAACACTGAAGCTTTCTTT. As protein: CASGDPGQSMNTEAFF.

V is TRBV18 and J is TRBJ1-1, with a weak D call TRBD1 (6 bases). Trimming left V 3 bases short and J 0 bases short, with 11 bases between. CDR3 length: 15 residues. Germline V gene data show CDR1 as KGHSH and CDR2 as LQKENI. The CDR3 is CASSPSTGLNTEAFF. The CDR3 bases are TGTGCCAGCTCACCCTCGACAGGATTGAACACTGAAGCTTTCTTT.

This chain connects TRBV7-9 to TRBJ2-1; D uncertain. This CDR3 spans 11 amino acids. With 3 bases removed from V and 7 bases from J, the gap between germline ends came to 4 bases. Germline assignment: CDR1 SEHNR and CDR2 FQNEAQ (reference sequence). The CDR3 protein is CASSFGNEQFF. In DNA form, the CDR3 reads TGTGCCAGCAGCTTCGGGAATGAGCAGTTCTTC.

The chain links TRBV12-3 or TRBV12-4 to TRBJ1-5; D is perhaps TRBD1 (6 bases). The CDR3 runs to 13 residues. V was shortened by 6 bases and J by 3 bases, with 9 bases between the two germline ends. The CDR3 loop reads CASSRTDNQPQHF. The CDR3 bases are TGTGCCAGCAGCCGGACAGACAATCAGCCCCAGCATTTT.

CDR3 in amino acids: CASSLTGGEGQPQHF. The CDR3 bases are TGTGCCAGCAGCCTAACAGGGGGCGAAGGTCAGCCCCAGCATTTT. V gene TRBV7-9 combines with J gene TRBJ1-5, with 9 bases that match TRBD1. V shed 5 bases, J shed 6 bases, and the junction held 8 bases outside the gene matches. Germline V CDR1 and CDR2: SEHNR, FQNEAQ (reference sequence). The CDR3 extends over 15 amino acids.

The rearrangement joins TRBV3-1 (or the pseudogene TRBV3-2) to TRBJ2-7; TRBD1 matches 8 bases. V dropped 7 bases and J dropped 2; count of bases not matched to a gene: 7. The CDR3 is made up of 14 amino acids. The germline V gene has CDR1 LGHDT and CDR2 YNNKEL (reference sequence). CDR3 nucleotides: TGTGCCAGCACCCGGACAGGGAGGACCTACGAGCAGTACTTC. It codes for CASTRTGRTYEQYF.

V is TRBV7-2 and J is TRBJ1-6; TRBD1 aligns across 8 bases. The germline gives CDR1 SGHTA, CDR2 FQGNSA. With 5 bases clipped from V and 4 bases from J, the junction kept 4 bases outside the gene matches. The CDR3 covers 15 residues. The CDR3 coding sequence is TGTGCCAGCAGCCAACAGGGGGGGTATAATTCACCCCTCCACTTT. Translation gives CASSQQGGYNSPLHF.

The chain carries TRBV29-1 and TRBJ2-2, with 8 nucleotides matching TRBD1. V shed 7 bases, J shed 7 bases, and the junction held 11 bases outside the gene matches. This CDR3 region has 14 residues. The germline V gene has CDR1 SQVTM and CDR2 ANQGSEA. The CDR3 DNA reads TGCAGCGCCCGAGCCCAGGGGGCTGACGGGGAGCTGTTTTTT. It codes for CSARAQGADGELFF.

V gene TRBV6-4 combines with J gene TRBJ1-2, with a weak D call TRBD1 (5 bases). CDR1 MRHNA and CDR2 SNTAGT come from the germline V gene. The CDR3 consists of 13 residues. V was shortened by 3 bases and J by 4 bases, with 9 bases between the two germline ends. CDR3 nucleotide sequence: TGTGCCAGCAGTGAGTGGCAGGGCTATGGCTACACCTTC. Its protein product is CASSEWQGYGYTF.

The chain has TRBV2 and TRBJ2-7, with 7 bases that match TRBD2. This CDR3 has 13 residues. Looked up from germline, CDR1 is SNHLY and CDR2 is FYNNEI. After removal of 8 bases from V and 1 base from J, the junction contained 5 bases not matched to a gene. CDR3 region: CASGTTRSYEQYF. The CDR3 nucleotides read TGTGCCAGCGGGACTACAAGATCCTACGAGCAGTACTTC.

The chain recombines TRBV7-9 with TRBJ1-4, with 7 positions matching TRBD1. CDR1 and CDR2 from the germline V gene are SEHNR and FQNEAQ (reference sequence). The ends lost 5 bases at V and 0 bases at J; junction bases unmatched: 9. The CDR3 runs to 17 residues. As DNA, the CDR3 is TGTGCCAGCAGCCGCACACGACAGGGAGCAACTAATGAAAAACTGTTTTTT. Protein sequence: CASSRTRQGATNEKLFF.

The chain has TRBV27 and TRBJ1-4; 10 bases are shared with TRBD1. The V and J ends lost 1 base and 8 bases, in that order; junction bases with no gene match: 25. Germline values: CDR1 MNHEY, CDR2 SMNVEV (reference sequence). This CDR3 contains 22 residues. As DNA, the CDR3 is TGTGCCAGCAGTTTATTCTCCGTAAATCCGGGACAGGGGTCCCGTGGGGGGGAAAAACTGTTTTTT. Translation: CASSLFSVNPGQGSRGGEKLFF. The full variable domain, completed using reference TRBV27 and TRBJ1-4, is EAQVTQNPRYLITVTGKKLTVTCSQNMNHEYMSWYRQDPGLGLRQIYYSMNVEVTDKGDVPEGYKVSRKEKRNFPLILESPSPNQTSLYFCASSLFSVNPGQGSRGGEKLFFGSGTQLSVL.

This CDR3 reads CASSLEGHPNEKLFF. The CDR3 DNA is TGTGCCAGCAGCTTAGAGGGACATCCAAATGAAAAACTGTTTTTT. The chain links TRBV11-2 to TRBJ1-4; a possible D gene is TRBD1 (6 bases). With 0 bases removed from V and 5 bases from J, the gap between germline ends came to 10 bases. The germline V gene has CDR1 SGHAT and CDR2 FQNNGV. CDR3 size: 15 residues.

The chain couples TRBV11-2 to TRBJ1-6; the match to TRBD1 covers 7 bases. J was trimmed by 5 bases and V by 5 bases; bases with no gene match: 9. The CDR3 is 16 amino acids. Germline CDR1 SGHAT, CDR2 FQNNGV. Here the CDR3 DNA reads TGTGCCAGCAGCCCCTCCATCAGGGGGAATAATTCACCCCTCCACTTT. Translated: CASSPSIRGNNSPLHF. Combining the CDR3 with reference TRBV11-2 and TRBJ1-6 gives the whole variable domain EAGVAQSPRYKIIEKRQSVAFWCNPISGHATLYWYQQILGQGPKLLIQFQNNGVVDDSQLPKDRFSAERLKGVDSTLKIQPAKLEDSAVYLCASSPSIRGNNSPLHFGNGTRLTVT.

The rearrangement joins TRBV6-5 to TRBJ2-7; D might be TRBD2 (7 bases). The germline V gene has CDR1 MNHEY and CDR2 SVGAGI. V was clipped by 4 bases and J by 0 bases, with 16 bases between them. The CDR3 runs to 16 residues. This CDR3 reads CASSSLKGGSSYEQYF. The CDR3 DNA reads TGTGCCAGCAGTTCCCTAAAGGGGGGGAGCTCCTACGAGCAGTACTTC.

The chain employs TRBV6-1 and TRBJ1-2; D might be TRBD1 (5 bases). Germline-derived CDR1 and CDR2 are MNHNS and SASEGT. The V end was cut by 1 base, the J end by 6 bases, with 15 bases between. The CDR3 is 15 residues long. For the CDR3, the DNA is TGTGCCAGCAGTGAAGTAGGGGTGGGGTTTGATGGCTACACCTTC. Translated, it gives CASSEVGVGFDGYTF.

In its sample, this clone was seen once. The rearrangement joins TRBV19 to TRBJ2-7; perhaps TRBD2 as D (7 bases). The V end lost 5 bases, the J end lost 2 bases, and 13 bases lay between the germline ends. The germline V gene encodes CDR1 LNHDA and CDR2 SQIVND (reference sequence). The CDR3 sequence is 14 residues long. This CDR3 reads CASSRGAPAYEQYF. CDR3 sequence (DNA): TGTGCCAGTAGTCGGGGGGCGCCGGCCTACGAGCAGTACTTC.

The chain carries TRBV7-3 and TRBJ2-5; 10 positions agree with TRBD2. Trimming at V came to 5 bases and at J to 5 bases, leaving 11 bases not matched to a gene. The CDR3 length is 16 residues. Germline lookup yields CDR1 SGHTA and CDR2 FQGTGA. The CDR3 here is CASSPTGTSALETQYF. The CDR3 DNA reads TGTGCCAGCAGCCCAACAGGGACTAGCGCCCTGGAGACCCAGTACTTC.

The CDR3 loop reads CASSLGDRTNTEAFF. CDR3 sequence (DNA): TGTGCCAGCAGTTTAGGGGACAGGACGAACACTGAAGCTTTCTTT. The chain uses TRBV6-5 and TRBJ1-1; 8 nucleotides agree with TRBD1. Losses at the gene ends were 4 bases for V and 1 base for J; bases not matched to a gene: 5. The length of the CDR3 is 15 residues. Looked up from germline, CDR1 is MNHEY and CDR2 is SVGAGI.

The chain employs TRBV14 and TRBJ1-6, with 7 bases identical to TRBD1. The CDR3 is made up of 15 amino acids. Trimming removed 0 bases from V and 6 bases from J; junction bases left unmatched: 2. In germline, CDR1 is SGHDN, CDR2 FVKESK. The CDR3, as DNA: TGTGCCAGCAGCCAAGACGACAGGGTTAATTCACCCCTCCACTTT. This gives the protein CASSQDDRVNSPLHF.

The rearrangement links TRBV2 to TRBJ2-2; 7 positions match TRBD1. The CDR3 is 15 residues long. Trimming cost V 5 bases and J 0 bases; bases outside gene matches: 3. Germline assignment: CDR1 SNHLY and CDR2 FYNNEI. CDR3 nucleotides: TGTGCCAGCAGTCCCGGGACAGCGAACACCGGGGAGCTGTTTTTT. It codes for CASSPGTANTGELFF. Complete variable domain (other parts from reference TRBV2 and TRBJ2-2): EPEVTQTPSHQVTQMGQEVILRCVPISNHLYFYWYRQILGQKVEFLVSFYNNEISEKSEIFDDQFSVERPDGSNFTLKIRSTKLEDSAMYFCASSPGTANTGELFFGEGSRLTVL.

This clone appeared once. The chain couples TRBV6-5 to TRBJ1-6; D may be TRBD1 (5 bases). The germline CDR1 and CDR2 sequences are MNHEY and SVGAGI. V lost 0 bases to trimming and J lost 7 bases, with 13 bases between them. The CDR3 has 16 residues. CDR3 loop: CASSYSGGSANSPLHF. Written as DNA, the CDR3 is TGTGCCAGCAGTTACTCGGGGGGGTCGGCCAATTCACCCCTCCACTTT.

The chain has TRBV19 and TRBJ1-5, with D maybe TRBD1 (6 bases). This CDR3 spans 18 amino acids. Trimming left V 8 bases short and J 4 bases short, with 27 bases between. Germline V lookup: CDR1 LNHDA, CDR2 SQIVND (reference sequence). CDR3 sequence: CASSGPPGHSRGNQPQHF. The CDR3 nucleotides are TGTGCCAGTTCTGGACCACCGGGACACTCAAGGGGGAATCAGCCCCAGCATTTT. Full variable domain (remainder filled in from reference TRBV19 and TRBJ1-5): DGGITQSPKYLFRKEGQNVTLSCEQNLNHDAMYWYRQDPGQGLRLIYYSQIVNDFQKGDIAEGYSVSREKKESFPLTVTSAQKNPTAFYLCASSGPPGHSRGNQPQHFGDGTRLSIL.